This T cell receptor beta chain was identified during a study of T cell responses to AZD1222 COVID-19 vaccine. Whole-study results and caveats: Only after the peak T cell response were repertoires sampled. Across spike, vaccine-associated CD4 TCRs were found, dominant at 160-218 and 743-854.

With 5 bases clipped from V and 1 base from J, the junction kept 6 bases outside the gene matches. The CDR3 is 15 residues long. CDR1 is SGHTA, CDR2 FQGTGA, per germline. TCRdb's table, derived via immunoSEQ multiplex PCR, lists solely in-frame clones and lacks some. Of 84,000 or so clones in the sample, more than 75% were seen once. With regard to this clone: Its antigen is still unknown.

This clonotype originated in an adult in good health. The material was peripheral blood, obtained on day 0 of MenACWY control vaccination. The genes are TRBV7-3 and TRBJ2-3; 7 positions match TRBD2. CDR3 in amino acids: CASSPDAGGTDTQYF. The DNA of the CDR3 is TGTGCCAGCAGCCCCGACGCGGGAGGCACAGATACGCAGTATTTT.